This T cell receptor (beta chain) was obtained from a study of response to subunit inactivated influenza vaccine. This CDR3 has 16 residues. Germline-derived CDR1 and CDR2 are ENHRY and SYGVKD. V gave up 4 bases and J gave up 2 bases; unmatched junction bases: 11. This clonotype was seen repeatedly, ten times or more. Its matching antigen is unknown. One entry per CDR3 protein results from TCRdb running MiXCR on the RT-PCR reads. The sample has roughly 170,000 distinct CDR3 sequences; 7.5% to 10% are singletons. The study's findings and limits: Few additional T cells are recruited per seasonal influenza vaccination, authors suggested.

This rearrangement joins TRBV10-3 to TRBJ2-7; TRBD1 matches at 7 bases. This specimen consisted of non-naive T cells sorted from PBMCs, obtained on the day of vaccination. This clonotype was obtained from a man in his fifties or sixties who received an inactivated influenza vaccine. CDR3 sequence reads: CAISGHRDSNTYEQYF. The CDR3 DNA sequence: TGTGCCATCAGTGGCCACCGGGACAGTAATACCTACGAGCAGTACTTC.